This T cell receptor (beta chain) came from a study of cytomegalovirus exposure and HLA in healthy donors. Trimming removed 8 bases from V and 2 bases from J; junction bases left unmatched: 2. The CDR3 runs to 13 residues. Germline CDR1 and CDR2: KGHSH and LQKENI. For this clone: The antigen is not known.

The repertoire was sequenced with immunoSEQ multiplex PCR; TCRdb's copy has only in-frame clones and lacks some. The data show approximately 150,000 clones, about 85% seen once. Whole-study results and caveats: Accounts indicate the classifier identified cytomegalovirus status with strong specificity and sensitivity. According to a subsequent analysis, TCR clusters identified in the first cohort showed a tendency to co-occur across the 120 validation repertoires. Most TCR sequences were uncommon, yet certain public TCRs appeared in many donors.

The rearrangement joins TRBV18 to TRBJ2-3; 9 bases fit TRBD1. This receptor was taken from a man aged 25-45 years in good health and CMV-seropositive. The sample comprised PBMCs. The DNA for the CDR3 is TGTGCCAGCAGGACAGGGGACACAGATACGCAGTATTTT. It yields the protein CASRTGDTDTQYF.